This record looks at one TCR beta chain sequence and its context. Its antigen is unknown. As TCR cDNA was made by 5'RACE template switching, a universal primer site and UMIs were added. Via MiXCR, TCRdb re-called the 5' RACE reads, giving one row per CDR3 protein. The sample includes more than 350,000 distinct CDR3 sequences, under 14% seen only once; the top ten take roughly 18%. The record originates from a study of T cells after yellow fever vaccination. Study at large: Those fractions that held only low numbers of cells were prepared using the SMART-Seq v4 Ultra Low Input RNA kit. General study results and limits: In FACS-sorted repertoires, abundant clonotypes from the bulk population could appear as contaminants.

V was cut by 4 bases and J by 4 bases, with 14 bases left in between. CDR3 length: 15 amino acids. CDR1 is MNHNS, CDR2 SASEGT, per germline. The chain recombines TRBV6-1 with TRBJ1-3; D gene ambiguous. This sample comprised PBMCs, obtained on the day of the first yellow fever vaccination. This TCR was sampled from a man aged 18-30 years who received the YFV17D yellow fever vaccine. The CDR3: CASSAGGTYGNTIYF. CDR3 nucleotide sequence: TGTGCCAGCAGTGCTGGCGGCACGTACGGAAACACCATATATTTT.